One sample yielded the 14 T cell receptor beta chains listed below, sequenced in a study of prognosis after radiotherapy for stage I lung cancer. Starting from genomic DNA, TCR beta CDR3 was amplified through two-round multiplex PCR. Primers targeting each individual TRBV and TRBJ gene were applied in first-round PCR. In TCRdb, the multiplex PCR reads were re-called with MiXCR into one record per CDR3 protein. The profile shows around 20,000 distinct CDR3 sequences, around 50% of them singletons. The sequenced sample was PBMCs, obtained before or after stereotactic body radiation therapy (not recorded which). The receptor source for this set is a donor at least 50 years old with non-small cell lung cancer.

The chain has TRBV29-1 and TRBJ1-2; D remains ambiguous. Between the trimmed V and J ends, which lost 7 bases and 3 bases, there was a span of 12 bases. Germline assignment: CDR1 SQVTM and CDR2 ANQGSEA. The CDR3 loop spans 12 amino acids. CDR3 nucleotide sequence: TGCAGCGCTCCCGGGATCGACTATGGCTACACCTTC. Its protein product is CSAPGIDYGYTF. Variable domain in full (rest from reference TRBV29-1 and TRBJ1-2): SAVISQKPSRDICQRGTSLTIQCQVDSQVTMMFWYRQQPGQSLTLIATANQGSEATYESGFVIDKFPISRPNLTFSTLTVSNMSPEDSSIYLCSAPGIDYGYTFGSGTRLTVV.

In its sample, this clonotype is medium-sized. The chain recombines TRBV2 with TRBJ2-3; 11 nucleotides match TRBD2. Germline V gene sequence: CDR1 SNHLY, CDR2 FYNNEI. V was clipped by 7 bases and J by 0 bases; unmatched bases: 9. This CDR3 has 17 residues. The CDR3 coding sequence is TGTGCCAGCACCCCACCCTGGACTAGCGGGAGCACAGATACGCAGTATTTT. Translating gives CASTPPWTSGSTDTQYF.

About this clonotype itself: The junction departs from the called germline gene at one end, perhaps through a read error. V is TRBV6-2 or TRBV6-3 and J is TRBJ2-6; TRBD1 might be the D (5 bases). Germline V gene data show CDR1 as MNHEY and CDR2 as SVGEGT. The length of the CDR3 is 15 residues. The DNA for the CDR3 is TGTGCCAGCAGATTTACGGGTTCTGGGGCCAACTTCCTGACTTTC. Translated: CASRFTGSGANFLTF.

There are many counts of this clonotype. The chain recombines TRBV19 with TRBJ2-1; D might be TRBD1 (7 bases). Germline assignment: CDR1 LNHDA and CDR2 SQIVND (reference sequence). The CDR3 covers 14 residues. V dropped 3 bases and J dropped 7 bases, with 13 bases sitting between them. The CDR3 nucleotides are TGTGCCAGTAGTATCCACAGGGGAGGAAATGAGCAGTTCTTC. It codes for CASSIHRGGNEQFF.

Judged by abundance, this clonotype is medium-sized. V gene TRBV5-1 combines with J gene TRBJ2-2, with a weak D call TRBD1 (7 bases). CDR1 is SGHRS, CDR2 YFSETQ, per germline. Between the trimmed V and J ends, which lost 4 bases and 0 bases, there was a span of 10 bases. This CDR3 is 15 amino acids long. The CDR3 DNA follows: TGCGCCAGCAGCGCCAGGGGGGCGAACACCGGGGAGCTGTTTTTT. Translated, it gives CASSARGANTGELFF.

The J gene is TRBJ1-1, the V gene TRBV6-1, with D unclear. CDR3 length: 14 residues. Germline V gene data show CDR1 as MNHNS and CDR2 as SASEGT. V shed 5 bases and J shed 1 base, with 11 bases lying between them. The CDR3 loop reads CASSTRTGNTEAFF. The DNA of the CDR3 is TGTGCCAGCAGTACCCGGACGGGGAACACTGAAGCTTTCTTT.

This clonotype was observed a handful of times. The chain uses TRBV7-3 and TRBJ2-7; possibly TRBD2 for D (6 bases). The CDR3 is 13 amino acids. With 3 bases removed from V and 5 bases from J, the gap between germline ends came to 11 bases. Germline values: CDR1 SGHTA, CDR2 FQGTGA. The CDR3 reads CASSFGGIDEQYF. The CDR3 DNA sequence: TGTGCCAGCAGCTTTGGAGGGATCGACGAGCAGTACTTC. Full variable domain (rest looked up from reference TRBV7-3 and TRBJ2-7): GAGVSQTPSNKVTEKGKYVELRCDPISGHTALYWYRQSLGQGPEFLIYFQGTGAADDSGLPNDRFFAVRPEGSVSTLKIQRTERGDSAVYLCASSFGGIDEQYFGPGTRLTVT.

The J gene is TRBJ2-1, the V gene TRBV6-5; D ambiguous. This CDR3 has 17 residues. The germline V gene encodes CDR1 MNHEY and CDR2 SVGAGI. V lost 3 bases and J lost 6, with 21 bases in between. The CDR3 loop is CASSYSVVPDGVNEQFF. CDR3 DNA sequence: TGTGCCAGCAGTTATTCGGTAGTCCCGGATGGCGTCAATGAGCAGTTCTTC.

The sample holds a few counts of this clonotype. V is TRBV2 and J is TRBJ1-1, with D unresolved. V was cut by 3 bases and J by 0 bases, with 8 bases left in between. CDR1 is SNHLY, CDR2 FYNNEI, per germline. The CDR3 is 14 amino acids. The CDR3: CASSESSMNTEAFF. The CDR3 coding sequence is TGTGCCAGCAGTGAGAGCAGCATGAACACTGAAGCTTTCTTT.

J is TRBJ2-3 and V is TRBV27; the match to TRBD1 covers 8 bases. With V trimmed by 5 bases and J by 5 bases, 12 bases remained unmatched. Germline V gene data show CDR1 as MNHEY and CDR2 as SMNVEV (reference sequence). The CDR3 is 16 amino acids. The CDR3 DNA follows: TGTGCCAGCAGTCCAAAGACAGGGGCTGTTTTAGATACGCAGTATTTT. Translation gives CASSPKTGAVLDTQYF.

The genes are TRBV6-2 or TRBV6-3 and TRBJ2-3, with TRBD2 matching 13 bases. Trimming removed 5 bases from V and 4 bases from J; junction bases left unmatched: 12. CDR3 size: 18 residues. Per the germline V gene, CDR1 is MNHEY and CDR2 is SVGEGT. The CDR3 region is CASSEEYQGLAGSDTQYF. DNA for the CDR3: TGTGCCAGCAGTGAAGAGTACCAGGGACTAGCGGGGTCAGATACGCAGTATTTT.

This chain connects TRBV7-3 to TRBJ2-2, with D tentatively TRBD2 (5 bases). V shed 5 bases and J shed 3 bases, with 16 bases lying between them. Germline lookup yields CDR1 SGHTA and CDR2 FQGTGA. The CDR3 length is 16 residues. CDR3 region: CASSRTASQHTGELFF. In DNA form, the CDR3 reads TGTGCCAGCAGCCGGACTGCATCTCAACACACCGGGGAGCTGTTTTTT.

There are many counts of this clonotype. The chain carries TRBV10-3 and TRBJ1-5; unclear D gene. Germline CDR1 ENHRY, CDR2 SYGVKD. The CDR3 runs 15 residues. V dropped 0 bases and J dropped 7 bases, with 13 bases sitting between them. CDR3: CAISESGFVGQPQHF. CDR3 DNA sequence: TGTGCCATCAGTGAGTCAGGGTTTGTCGGGCAGCCCCAGCATTTT.

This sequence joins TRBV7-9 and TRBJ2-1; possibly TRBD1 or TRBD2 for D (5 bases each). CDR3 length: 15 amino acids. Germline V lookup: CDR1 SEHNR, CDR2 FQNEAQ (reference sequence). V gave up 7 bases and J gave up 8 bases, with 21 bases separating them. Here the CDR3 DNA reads TGTGCCAGCACCCCCCCGGGGCGGATTGGGTATGAGCAGTTCTTC. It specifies CASTPPGRIGYEQFF.